The 4 T cell receptor beta chains below come from one sample, sequenced in a study of neurological immune-mediated disorders (dated by TCRdb to the late 2010s). Libraries were constructed by 5' RACE. TCRdb shows the sequencer as Illumina HiSeq 2500. TCRdb cleaned the public reads at Q25 with fastp, built clones with MiXCR and kept in-frame beta chains. Each record represents a unique CDR3 protein, reported with the most common genes and DNA among its rows. The sample yields approximately 85,000 distinct CDR3 sequences; about 4.5% were counted once. The ten largest clones add up to more than 5% of the sample. Taken with the paper, the label for time point translates to: longitudinal time-point 3. The sequenced sample consisted of PBMCs. Receptors were obtained from a woman aged 60-75 years with multiple sclerosis.

This clonotype was counted many times. The chain joins TRBV5-1 to TRBJ2-5, with no clear D. The V gene lost 0 bases and the J gene lost 1 base, with 7 bases spanning the gap. Germline loops: CDR1 SGHRS, CDR2 YFSETQ. This CDR3 is 14 amino acids long. CDR3 residues: CASSLEGTQETQYF. The CDR3 DNA is TGCGCCAGCAGCTTGGAGGGTACCCAAGAGACCCAGTACTTC.

This clonotype was seen ten or more times. The chain joins TRBV5-1 to TRBJ2-3, with 8 bases identical to TRBD1. Trimming took 0 bases from V and 3 from J; bases not matched to a gene: 3. Germline V CDR1 and CDR2: SGHRS, YFSETQ. This CDR3 is 15 amino acids long. The CDR3 DNA is TGCGCCAGCAGCTTGGCCGGGGACAGGACAGATACGCAGTATTTT. Residues: CASSLAGDRTDTQYF. Full variable domain (outside the CDR3, taken from reference TRBV5-1 and TRBJ2-3): KAGVTQTPRYLIKTRGQQVTLSCSPISGHRSVSWYQQTPGQGLQFLFEYFSETQRNKGNFPGRFSGRQFSNSRSEMNVSTLELGDSALYLCASSLAGDRTDTQYFGPGTRLTVL.

This clonotype has a count of ten or more. The chain links TRBV5-1 to TRBJ1-6, with D maybe TRBD1 (5 bases). The germline gives CDR1 SGHRS, CDR2 YFSETQ. Trimming shortened V by 0 bases and J by 7 bases, and 11 bases separated the two germline ends. This CDR3 contains 15 residues. DNA of the CDR3: TGCGCCAGCAGCTTGGTGGGGGGAGAAAATTCACCCCTCCACTTT. Protein product: CASSLVGGENSPLHF.

The table lists this clonotype with a few counts. This sequence joins TRBV19 and TRBJ2-1, with 10 positions matching TRBD2. Germline CDR1 is LNHDA and CDR2 is SQIVND (reference sequence). The CDR3 loop spans 14 amino acids. V shed 7 bases and J 4 bases; nucleotides not matched to a gene: 4. CDR3 bases: TGTGCCAGTACCACTAGCGGGGCGTACAATGAGCAGTTCTTC. It encodes CASTTSGAYNEQFF.